Sequencing of this T cell receptor (beta chain) was carried out in a study of T-cell reconstitution after alpha-beta-depleted transplantation in children (dated by TCRdb to the mid-2010s). The study in broad terms: The study quantitatively tracked T-cell immune reconstitution after TCRalphabeta/CD19-depleted allogeneic hematopoietic cell transplantation in children using TCR repertoire profiling.

Including cysteine and phenylalanine, the CDR3 has 16 amino acids. Only the CDR3 DNA is retained, 48 bases long and in frame from the first base. Relative to germline, V is missing 1 base and J is missing 2 bases, with 8 bases of the junction outside any gene match. The library was obtained by PCR. Sequenced on an Illumina HiSeq 2500. Molecular barcoding was employed in the preparation of TCR libraries, with unique molecular identifiers being used to normalize TCRbeta repertoire quantification. The public sequencing data were trimmed at Q25 with fastp and processed into clonotypes with MiXCR by TCRdb, which kept only in-frame beta chains. A single entry per CDR3 protein holds the most common genes and DNA from its merged rows. The sample table records over 300,000 distinct CDR3 sequences; about 9.3% of these occur just once. Approximately 2.3% of the sample rests with the top ten. A note on this clonotype: The antigen it binds to is not known. No qualities accompany the bases; no much larger clone lies one base away.

The rearranged chain carries TRBV12-3 or TRBV12-4 and TRBJ2-7; TRBD2 aligns with 7 central bases. This TCR was sampled from a human donor who donated a stem cell graft to a child with acute lymphoblastic leukemia. The sequencing here drew on PBMCs from the stem cell graft donor, taken from the stem cell graft. The DNA reads TGTGCCAGCAGTTTAGGGTTCGGGAGGAGCCCCTACGAGCAGTACTTC. Translated, this gives CASSLGFGRSPYEQYF.